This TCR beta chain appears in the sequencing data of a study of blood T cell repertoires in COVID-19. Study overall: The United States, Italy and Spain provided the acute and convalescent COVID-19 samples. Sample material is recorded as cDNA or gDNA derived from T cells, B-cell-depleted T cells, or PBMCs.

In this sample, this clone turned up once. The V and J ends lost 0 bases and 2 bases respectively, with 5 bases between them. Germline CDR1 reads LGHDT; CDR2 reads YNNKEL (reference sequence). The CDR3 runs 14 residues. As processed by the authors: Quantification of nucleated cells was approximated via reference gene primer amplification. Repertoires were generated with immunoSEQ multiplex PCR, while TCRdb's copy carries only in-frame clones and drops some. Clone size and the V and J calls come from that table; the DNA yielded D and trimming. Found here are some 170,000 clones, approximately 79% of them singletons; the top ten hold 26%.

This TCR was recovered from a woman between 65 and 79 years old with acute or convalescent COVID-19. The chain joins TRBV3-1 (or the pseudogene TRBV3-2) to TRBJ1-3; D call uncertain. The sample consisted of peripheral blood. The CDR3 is CASSQDIPGNTIYF. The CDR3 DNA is TGTGCCAGCAGCCAAGATATTCCTGGAAACACCATATATTTT.